Shown below are 19 T cell receptor beta chains from a single sample sequenced in a study of shared clonotypes between healthy human individuals. Profiled with immunoSEQ multiplex PCR; TCRdb holds only in-frame clones, not every one. The sample lists fewer than 2.5 million clones; 93% were seen once. Sample: naive CD4+ T cells from PBMCs. Documented subset: CD45RA+ positively selected. Receptors were obtained from a young man in good health. Some clones in this sample may be carry-over from other donors' samples.

The CDR3 DNA reads TGTGCCAGCAGCTTGAGGGGGATAGTGTACAATGAGCAGTTCTTC. Protein: CASSLRGIVYNEQFF. This chain uses TRBV5-6 with TRBJ2-1; tentative D call: TRBD1 (6 bases). CDR3 length: 15 amino acids. Germline V gene data show CDR1 as SGHDT and CDR2 as YYEEEE. The ends were cut back, 1 base at V and 4 bases at J, with 12 bases in the middle.

The chain uses TRBV27 and TRBJ1-2, with D perhaps matching TRBD1 (5 bases). In germline, CDR1 is MNHEY, CDR2 SMNVEV (reference sequence). V lost 5 bases, J lost 8 bases, and 18 bases lay in between. CDR3 length: 14 amino acids. CDR3 loop: CASSQKGENEGYTF. CDR3 in DNA: TGTGCCAGCAGTCAAAAAGGGGAAAACGAAGGCTACACCTTC.

The rearrangement uses TRBV28 and TRBJ1-5, with no clear D. CDR1 and CDR2 from the germline V gene are MDHEN and SYDVKM. This CDR3 comprises 15 residues. Trimming left V 8 bases short and J 1 base short, with 15 bases between. CDR3 nucleotides: TGTGCCAGCCGTCTGTCCGTTCCAAGCAATCAGCCCCAGCATTTT. Its protein product is CASRLSVPSNQPQHF.

Of note for this clone: The junction differs from germline at one of its ends, possibly a read error. The rearrangement joins TRBV7-3 to TRBJ2-1; D could derive from TRBD1 or TRBD2 (6 bases each). The length of the CDR3 is 15 residues. Germline V gene data show CDR1 as SGHTA and CDR2 as FQGTGA. The CDR3 DNA sequence: TGTGCCAGCAGCTTCGGGGGCGCAGTAAACAACGAGCAGTTCTTC. Residues: CASSFGGAVNNEQFF. The full variable domain, its missing parts supplied by reference TRBV7-3 and TRBJ2-1, is GAGVSQTPSNKVTEKGKYVELRCDPISGHTALYWYRQSLGQGPEFLIYFQGTGAADDSGLPNDRFFAVRPEGSVSTLKIQRTERGDSAVYLCASSFGGAVNNEQFFGPGTRLTVL.

CDR3 loop: CASRNPGAGGPYEQYF. CDR3 coding DNA: TGTGCCAGCCGCAACCCGGGAGCGGGAGGCCCCTACGAGCAGTACTTC. The chain recombines TRBV28 with TRBJ2-7; 9 nucleotides match TRBD2. This CDR3 has 16 residues. The germline gives CDR1 MDHEN, CDR2 SYDVKM. The trim removed 8 bases at V and 2 bases at J, leaving 13 bases unmatched.

Details on this clone: Additional DNA sequences in this sample encode the identical CDR3. This rearrangement joins TRBV2 to TRBJ1-5, with 7 bases lining up with TRBD1. V lost 3 bases and J lost 1; bases outside the gene matches: 3. Germline V gene sequence: CDR1 SNHLY, CDR2 FYNNEI. The CDR3 is 15 amino acids. This CDR3 is CASSEEGASNQPQHF. In DNA, the CDR3 is TGTGCCAGCAGTGAGGAGGGGGCGAGCAATCAGCCCCAGCATTTT.

This chain joins TRBV5-1 and TRBJ2-5, with D unclear. The V gene lost 0 bases and the J gene lost 6 bases, with 15 bases spanning the gap. The CDR3 has 15 amino acids. CDR1 and CDR2 (germline): SGHRS, YFSETQ. The DNA for the CDR3 is TGCGCCAGCAGCTTGGTCCCAGGTTTTATGCAGACCCAGTACTTC. Translating it yields CASSLVPGFMQTQYF.

The gene calls are TRBV28 and TRBJ2-2, with a tentative D call TRBD1 (6 bases). The CDR3 is 13 amino acids. Germline assignment: CDR1 MDHEN and CDR2 SYDVKM. In DNA, the CDR3 is TGTGCAGGGGGTTGGGCCTGGGGCGGGGAGCTGTTTTTT. It encodes CAGGWAWGGELFF.

The CDR3 nucleotides are TGTGCCAGCAGCTCAGGGCGGGATTCACCCCTCCACTTT. This encodes CASSSGRDSPLHF. The chain is built from TRBV7-9 and TRBJ1-6; TRBD1 might be the D (5 bases). V lost 4 bases to trimming and J lost 8 bases, with 9 bases between them. The germline CDR1 and CDR2 sequences are SEHNR and FQNEAQ (reference sequence). The CDR3 has 13 residues.

The chain employs TRBV7-9 and TRBJ2-7; TRBD1 or TRBD2 may be the D gene (5 bases each). Trimming shortened V by 5 bases and J by 2 bases, and 10 bases separated the two germline ends. CDR1 SEHNR and CDR2 FQNEAQ come from the germline V gene (reference sequence). The CDR3 contains 13 residues. CDR3 in amino acids: CASSRDLPYEQYF. CDR3 bases: TGTGCCAGCAGCCGGGACCTTCCCTACGAGCAGTACTTC.

This chain connects TRBV5-1 to TRBJ2-2, with TRBD2 matching 8 bases. V trimming: 4 bases; J trimming: 3 bases; junction bases outside the gene matches: 8. CDR3 length: 16 residues. The germline V gene has CDR1 SGHRS and CDR2 YFSETQ. The CDR3 sequence is CASSTPGLDDTGELFF. The DNA of the CDR3 is TGCGCCAGCAGCACACCGGGACTAGATGACACCGGGGAGCTGTTTTTT. Based on the CDR3 plus reference TRBV5-1 and TRBJ2-2, the full variable domain is KAGVTQTPRYLIKTRGQQVTLSCSPISGHRSVSWYQQTPGQGLQFLFEYFSETQRNKGNFPGRFSGRQFSNSRSEMNVSTLELGDSALYLCASSTPGLDDTGELFFGEGSRLTVL.

The chain employs TRBV28 and TRBJ1-1; no clear D gene. This CDR3 is built from 13 residues. Germline V lookup: CDR1 MDHEN, CDR2 SYDVKM. Trimming removed 7 bases at V and 4 bases at J, with 13 bases between. CDR3 amino acids: CASTRTLSTEAFF. The DNA for the CDR3 is TGTGCCAGCACCCGAACCCTGTCCACTGAAGCTTTCTTT.

The chain joins TRBV6-4 to TRBJ2-1, with D unresolved. Germline V CDR1 and CDR2: MRHNA, SNTAGT. Trimming removed 2 bases at V and 5 bases at J, with 7 bases between. The CDR3 covers 13 residues. In DNA form, the CDR3 reads TGTGCCAGCAGTGACCGGATAAACAATGAGCAGTTCTTC. Residues: CASSDRINNEQFF.

The rearrangement links TRBV7-9 to TRBJ1-2, with 9 bases lining up with TRBD1. The V gene's germline CDR1 is SEHNR and CDR2 FQNEAQ (reference sequence). This CDR3 is built from 16 residues. Trimming at V came to 5 bases and at J to 6 bases, leaving 13 bases not matched to a gene. The chain's CDR3 is CASSRDRESSGHGYTF. DNA of the CDR3: TGTGCCAGCAGCCGGGACAGGGAATCTTCGGGACATGGCTACACCTTC.

The chain is built from TRBV5-6 and TRBJ1-6; 8 bases match TRBD1. From germline, CDR1 is SGHDT and CDR2 YYEEEE. The CDR3 has 14 residues. The V segment lost 5 bases and the J segment 9 bases; nucleotides outside the gene matches: 7. CDR3 coding DNA: TGTGCCAGCAGAACGACAGGGGATCGTTCACCCCTCCACTTT. Encoded protein: CASRTTGDRSPLHF.

A few counts support this clone. The chain combines TRBV6-1 with TRBJ1-2; 7 bases match TRBD1. The CDR3 length is 11 residues. CDR1 is MNHNS, CDR2 SASEGT, per germline. After removal of 10 bases from V and 8 bases from J, the junction contained 7 bases not matched to a gene. The CDR3 DNA is TGTGCCATTTCAGGGGGACCAGGCTACACCTTC. This gives the protein CAISGGPGYTF.

This clone was counted once. The V and J genes are TRBV2 and TRBJ1-2, with 7 bases that match TRBD1. Germline CDR1 and CDR2: SNHLY and FYNNEI. The CDR3 runs to 13 residues. Trimming removed 6 bases from V and 2 bases from J; junction bases left unmatched: 3. CDR3 DNA sequence: TGTGCCAGCAGCCCCAGGGGGAACTATGGCTACACCTTC. Encoded protein: CASSPRGNYGYTF.

The CDR3 is CASSHPPGGANVLTF. The CDR3 DNA is TGTGCCAGCAGCCACCCCCCTGGTGGGGCCAACGTCCTGACTTTC. The chain links TRBV14 to TRBJ2-6; D not certain. V was clipped by 3 bases and J by 3 bases, with 9 bases between them. CDR3 length equals 15 residues. Germline CDR1 SGHDN, CDR2 FVKESK.

The V gene is TRBV2, the J gene TRBJ1-5, with D possibly matching TRBD1 (5 bases). This CDR3 has 14 amino acids. Looked up from germline, CDR1 is SNHLY and CDR2 is FYNNEI. Trimming removed 1 base from V and 6 bases from J, with 10 bases in between. The CDR3 sequence: CASSEGGEAQPQHF. In DNA, the CDR3 is TGTGCCAGCAGTGAAGGGGGGGAGGCTCAGCCCCAGCATTTT.